This T cell receptor beta chain came from a study of CD8+ T cells in alopecia areata. After isolation, RNA underwent reverse transcription to generate cDNA as the sequencing template. Repertoires were generated with immunoSEQ multiplex PCR, while TCRdb's copy carries only in-frame clones and drops some. The data hold some 42,000 clones, with 80% to 95% observed a single time. Treatment here: oral pan-JAK inhibitor, 5-10 mg twice daily. V shed 4 bases and J shed 5 bases, with 6 bases lying between them. The CDR3 sequence is 12 residues long. The V gene's germline CDR1 is SGDLS and CDR2 YYNGEE. This receptor was obtained from a human donor with alopecia areata. This chain joins TRBV9 and TRBJ2-2; possible D gene TRBD2, 5 bases. The specimen comprised CD8+ T cells sorted from blood, sampled at week 24, from a patient treated with tofacitinib. CDR3 residues: CASSRRTGELFF. The CDR3 nucleotides are TGTGCCAGCAGCCGGAGGACCGGGGAGCTGTTTTTT.